This TCR beta chain was sequenced in a study of cytomegalovirus exposure and HLA in healthy donors. About the study: Counted in an early data release were about 86 million unique TCRs from HLA-typed donors.

The study ran its PCR with 60 Vbeta and 13 Jbeta primers. Libraries were prepared by immunoSEQ multiplex PCR; TCRdb keeps only in-frame clonotypes and omits some of them. The top ten clones hold 1% of a sample with roughly 130,000 clones, about 80% of them seen once. The CDR3 is made up of 14 amino acids. CDR1 is SGHTA and CDR2 is FQGNSA in the germline V gene. Trimming stripped 3 bases from V and 5 bases from J, with 11 bases between. Findings of the study overall: Later analysis suggested links between common viral pathogens and several top significant clusters. It was reported that the classifier diagnosed cytomegalovirus status with high specificity and sensitivity in both the original and validation cohorts. Fewer N-insertions (relative to the roughly 720-donor mean) were reportedly seen in an Asian-associated ancestry cluster in a later analysis.

This clone was counted only a few times. Its specificity is unknown. The specimen sequenced was PBMCs. The J gene is TRBJ2-1, the V gene TRBV7-2, with D hard to call. The clonotype originates from a man in his forties in good health and CMV-seronegative. The chain's CDR3 is CASSLGSGHNEQFF. The CDR3 DNA follows: TGTGCCAGCAGCTTGGGTAGTGGGCACAATGAGCAGTTCTTC. The entire variable domain, with the rest obtained from reference TRBV7-2 and TRBJ2-1, is as follows: GAGVSQSPSNKVTEKGKDVELRCDPISGHTALYWYRQSLGQGLEFLIYFQGNSAPDKSGLPSDRFSAERTGGSVSTLTIQRTQQEDSAVYLCASSLGSGHNEQFFGPGTRLTVL.